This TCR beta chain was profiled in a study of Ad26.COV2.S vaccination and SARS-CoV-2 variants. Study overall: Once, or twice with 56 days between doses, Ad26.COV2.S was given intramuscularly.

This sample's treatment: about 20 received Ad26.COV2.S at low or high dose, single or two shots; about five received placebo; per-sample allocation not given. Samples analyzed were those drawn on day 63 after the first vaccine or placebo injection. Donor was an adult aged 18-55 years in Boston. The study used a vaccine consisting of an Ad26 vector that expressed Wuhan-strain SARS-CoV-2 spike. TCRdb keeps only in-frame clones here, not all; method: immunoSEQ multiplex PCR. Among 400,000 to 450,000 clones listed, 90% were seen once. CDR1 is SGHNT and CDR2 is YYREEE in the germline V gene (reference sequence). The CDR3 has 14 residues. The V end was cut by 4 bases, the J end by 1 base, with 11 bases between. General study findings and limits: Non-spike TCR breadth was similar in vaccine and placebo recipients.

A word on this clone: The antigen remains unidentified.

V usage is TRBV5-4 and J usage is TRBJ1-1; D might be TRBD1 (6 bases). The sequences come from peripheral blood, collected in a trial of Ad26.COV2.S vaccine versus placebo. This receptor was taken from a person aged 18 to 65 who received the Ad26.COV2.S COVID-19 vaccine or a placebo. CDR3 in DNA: TGTGCCAGCAGCCAAAGGGGGGCGAACACTGAAGCTTTCTTT. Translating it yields CASSQRGANTEAFF. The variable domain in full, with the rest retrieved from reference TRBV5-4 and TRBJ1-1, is ETGVTQSPTHLIKTRGQQVTLRCSSQSGHNTVSWYQQALGQGPQFIFQYYREEENGRGNFPPRFSGLQFPNYSSELNVNALELDDSALYLCASSQRGANTEAFFGQGTRLTVV.